Below, 19 T cell receptor beta chains from the same sample are listed, as sequenced in a study of early T cells in non-severe SARS-CoV-2 infection. Via MiXCR, TCRdb re-called the 5' RACE reads, giving one row per CDR3 protein. Counted here are some 75,000 distinct CDR3 sequences, around 13% occurring once; the ten biggest clones make up over 1.2%. The sequencing input was whole blood. These receptors originate from an adult who was a healthcare worker with PCR-confirmed SARS-CoV-2 infection or an uninfected control (not recorded which).

This clonotype appeared many times. The chain employs TRBV5-1 and TRBJ1-5; D possibly corresponds to TRBD1 (6 bases). The CDR3 contains 15 residues. V lost 0 bases and J 7 bases, leaving 14 bases between the germline ends. Germline CDR1 is SGHRS and CDR2 is YFSETQ. Here the CDR3 reads CASSLGEGGKQPQHF. CDR3 nucleotides: TGCGCCAGCAGCTTGGGTGAAGGGGGAAAGCAGCCCCAGCATTTT.

The chain joins TRBV27 to TRBJ2-7; TRBD2 matches 8 bases. Germline V lookup: CDR1 MNHEY, CDR2 SMNVEV (reference sequence). The V and J ends lost 9 bases and 6 bases, in that order; junction bases with no gene match: 4. The CDR3 runs 11 residues. For the CDR3, the DNA is TGTGCCAGTTCACGGGGGGGCGAGCAGTACTTC. Its translation: CASSRGGEQYF.

This clonotype was recorded a few times. The chain is built from TRBV20-1 and TRBJ1-2; 7 nucleotides agree with TRBD1. Germline trimming cut 5 bases from V and 6 bases from J; bases unmatched to any gene: 9. CDR1 and CDR2 (germline): DFQATT, SNEGSKA (reference sequence). The CDR3 spans 13 residues. In DNA, the CDR3 is TGCAGTGCTCCTGTACAGGGGACGCATGGCTACACCTTC. Translation gives CSAPVQGTHGYTF.

This clonotype was detected ten times or more. The chain recombines TRBV7-9 with TRBJ1-3; TRBD1 might be the D (5 bases). Germline loops: CDR1 SEHNR, CDR2 FQNEAQ (reference sequence). The V gene lost 5 bases and the J gene lost 4 bases, with 15 bases spanning the gap. The CDR3 has 15 amino acids. The CDR3 here is CASSPPTEDGNTIYF. CDR3 nucleotides: TGTGCCAGCAGCCCGCCGACAGAGGACGGAAACACCATATATTTT.

A word on this clonotype: A much more abundant neighbour one base away suggests this may be a read error. The J gene is TRBJ2-7, the V gene TRBV6-5; 9 bases are a match to TRBD1. The CDR3 is 13 residues long. The germline V gene encodes CDR1 MNHEY and CDR2 SVGAGI. CDR3 sequence: CTIRDRATYEQYF. As DNA, the CDR3 is TGTACCATCCGGGACAGGGCAACCTACGAGCAGTACTTC.

The gene calls are TRBV7-9 and TRBJ1-5; maybe TRBD1 (6 bases). Trimming removed 1 base from V and 9 bases from J, with 13 bases in between. Germline V CDR1 and CDR2: SEHNR, FQNEAQ (reference sequence). The CDR3 has 14 amino acids. CDR3: CASSLEGETSPQHF. CDR3 coding DNA: TGTGCCAGCAGCTTAGAGGGGGAGACTTCGCCCCAGCATTTT.

This clonotype was counted at least ten times. The gene calls are TRBV7-9 and TRBJ1-4; 8 nucleotides align to TRBD1. The CDR3 totals 16 residues. Germline V gene lookup returns CDR1 SEHNR and CDR2 FQNEAQ (reference sequence). Trimming at V came to 3 bases and at J to 0 bases, leaving 3 bases not matched to a gene. DNA of the CDR3: TGTGCCAGCAGCTTTGGGGGACAGGCAACTAATGAAAAACTGTTTTTT. Residues: CASSFGGQATNEKLFF.

This rearrangement joins TRBV5-1 to TRBJ2-3; D may correspond to TRBD1 or TRBD2 (5 bases each). The germline V gene encodes CDR1 SGHRS and CDR2 YFSETQ. V lost 1 base and J lost 0, with 12 bases in between. The CDR3 consists of 16 residues. The CDR3 here is CASSLPRGTSTDTQYF. The CDR3 DNA is TGCGCCAGCAGCTTGCCCCGGGGCACTAGCACAGATACGCAGTATTTT.

In this sample, this clonotype turned up many times. The V gene is TRBV11-2, the J gene TRBJ2-5; 7 nucleotides align to TRBD2. CDR1 SGHAT and CDR2 FQNNGV come from the germline V gene. J was trimmed by 3 bases and V by 5 bases; bases with no gene match: 9. This CDR3 is 15 amino acids long. Here the CDR3 reads CASSPSGDPKETQYF. The CDR3 DNA sequence: TGTGCCAGCAGCCCAAGCGGGGACCCCAAAGAGACCCAGTACTTC. Using reference TRBV11-2 and TRBJ2-5 for the parts outside the CDR3, the full variable domain is EAGVAQSPRYKIIEKRQSVAFWCNPISGHATLYWYQQILGQGPKLLIQFQNNGVVDDSQLPKDRFSAERLKGVDSTLKIQPAKLEDSAVYLCASSPSGDPKETQYFGPGTRLLVL.

There are many counts of this clonotype. This rearrangement joins TRBV6-1 to TRBJ2-5; the D is unclear. Germline V CDR1 and CDR2: MNHNS, SASEGT. The CDR3 has 15 amino acids. The V end lost 3 bases, the J end lost 5 bases, and 16 bases lay between the germline ends. The CDR3 loop reads CASSEIPSGWETQYF. Here the CDR3 DNA reads TGTGCCAGCAGTGAGATCCCGTCGGGTTGGGAGACCCAGTACTTC.

The rearrangement joins TRBV6-2 or TRBV6-3 to TRBJ1-5; D is unresolved. Germline CDR1 and CDR2: MNHEY and SVGEGT. This CDR3 spans 12 amino acids. V was clipped by 4 bases and J by 8 bases, with 9 bases between them. The CDR3 is CASSFKIEPQHF. In DNA, the CDR3 is TGTGCCAGCAGTTTCAAGATTGAGCCCCAGCATTTT.

This chain joins TRBV27 and TRBJ1-2, with 7 bases identical to TRBD1. In germline, CDR1 is MNHEY, CDR2 SMNVEV (reference sequence). CDR3 length equals 14 residues. The V gene end was trimmed by 7 bases and the J gene end by 1 base; junction bases not matched to a gene: 6. CDR3 loop: CASTTDRHNYGYTF. The DNA of the CDR3 is TGTGCCAGCACAACGGACAGGCATAACTATGGCTACACCTTC.

This clonotype was found a few times. This sequence joins TRBV11-2 and TRBJ2-3, with D possibly called TRBD1 or TRBD2 (5 bases each). V gave up 4 bases and J gave up 7 bases, with 15 bases separating them. Germline loops: CDR1 SGHAT, CDR2 FQNNGV. This CDR3 is 14 amino acids long. Here the CDR3 DNA reads TGTGCCAGCAGCTCCCGGGACCCCGGGTATACGCAGTATTTT. The encoded protein is CASSSRDPGYTQYF.

With respect to this clonotype: At one end, the junction sequence differs from germline, possibly due to a read error. This chain links TRBV30 with TRBJ1-1, with TRBD1 as a possible D gene (6 bases). Per the germline V gene, CDR1 is GTSNPN and CDR2 is SVGIG (reference sequence). The CDR3 loop spans 13 amino acids. The CDR3 loop is CAWKTDRIYEVFF. The CDR3 region has the DNA TGTGCCTGGAAAACGGACAGAATTTATGAAGTTTTCTTT.

There are many counts of this clonotype. The chain has TRBV29-1 and TRBJ2-7; 9 nucleotides agree with TRBD1. Germline V CDR1 and CDR2: SQVTM, ANQGSEA. The CDR3 is 13 amino acids. The J segment lost 4 bases and the V segment lost 3 bases, leaving 4 bases of the junction unmatched. The CDR3 coding sequence is TGCAGCGTTGAGACAGGGGGTCGGTACGAGCAGTACTTC. As protein: CSVETGGRYEQYF.

This clonotype showed up many times. The genes are TRBV18 and TRBJ1-2; D is undetermined. CDR1 KGHSH and CDR2 LQKENI come from the germline V gene. The CDR3 covers 13 residues. Trimming left V 3 bases short and J 3 bases short, with 8 bases between. The CDR3 loop is CASSPEGYYGYTF. The CDR3 DNA reads TGTGCCAGCTCACCCGAAGGCTACTATGGCTACACCTTC.

The chain recombines TRBV29-1 with TRBJ1-1, with D tentatively TRBD1 (6 bases). The V end lost 7 bases, the J end lost 0 bases, and 12 bases lay between the germline ends. The CDR3 runs to 13 residues. The germline V gene encodes CDR1 SQVTM and CDR2 ANQGSEA. The CDR3 reads CSGLGQLNTEAFF. CDR3 in DNA: TGCAGCGGTCTCGGACAGTTGAACACTGAAGCTTTCTTT.

This rearrangement joins TRBV29-1 to TRBJ1-1; the D is unclear. CDR3 size: 11 residues. The germline CDR1 and CDR2 sequences are SQVTM and ANQGSEA. V was shortened by 6 bases and J by 5 bases, with 10 bases between the two germline ends. The CDR3 nucleotides are TGCAGCGTGGCCCCCACGACTGAAGCTTTCTTT. This encodes CSVAPTTEAFF.

There are a few counts of this clonotype. The gene calls are TRBV4-3 and TRBJ2-2, with TRBD2 identical over 13 bases. Germline V gene lookup returns CDR1 LGHNA and CDR2 YSLEER. This CDR3 region has 16 residues. Germline trimming cut 4 bases from V and 4 bases from J; bases unmatched to any gene: 3. The CDR3 sequence: CASSRRLAGGTGELFF. CDR3 DNA: TGCGCCAGCAGCCGGCGACTAGCGGGGGGCACCGGGGAGCTGTTTTTT.